This T cell receptor beta chain was recorded in a study of blood T cell repertoires in COVID-19. Study overall: Whether acute or convalescent, the COVID-19 samples came from the United States, Italy and Spain. Sources were T cells, B-cell-depleted T cells, or PBMCs; the material itself was cDNA or gDNA.

The length of the CDR3 is 16 residues. Germline V gene data show CDR1 as SGHRS and CDR2 as YFSETQ. Losses at the gene ends were 4 bases for V and 6 bases for J; bases not matched to a gene: 8. As processed by the authors: The assay estimated nucleated cells by amplifying reference gene primers. Here immunoSEQ multiplex PCR was the method, and the copy in TCRdb shows in-frame clones only, minus some. Clonal size and the V and J genes are those of that table, whereas D and trimming came from the DNA. The sample consists of roughly 75,000 clones, about 85% of them appearing once. The source material was peripheral blood. The chain employs TRBV5-1 and TRBJ1-5, with TRBD1 matching over 12 bases. The TCR was taken from a middle-aged man with COVID-19, enrolled during active disease. For the CDR3, the DNA is TGCGCCAGCAGCCCTGGGACAGGGGGCGTGGGTCAGCCCCAGCATTTT. This encodes CASSPGTGGVGQPQHF.